A single sample is the source of the 4 T cell receptor beta chains below, sequenced in a study of blood T cell repertoires in COVID-19. The data were produced by immunoSEQ multiplex PCR, yet TCRdb's version contains in-frame clones alone and is incomplete. This table holds 200,000 to 250,000 clones, approximately 77% found once. Sequencing was done on a sample of peripheral blood. These receptors were obtained from a woman of 80 years or more with acute or convalescent COVID-19.

This clone has only a few counts. The chain employs TRBV6-5 and TRBJ1-1, with D unresolved. The V end was cut by 7 bases, the J end by 3 bases, with 9 bases between. The CDR3 has 12 residues. Germline V CDR1 and CDR2: MNHEY, SVGAGI. The CDR3 nucleotides are TGTGCCAGCAAGCGAGGTGACACTGAAGCTTTCTTT. Protein: CASKRGDTEAFF.

The chain joins TRBV4-2 to TRBJ1-2, with D perhaps matching TRBD1 (5 bases). Per the germline V gene, CDR1 is LGHNA and CDR2 is YNFKEQ. V was shortened by 1 base and J by 4 bases, with 13 bases between the two germline ends. The CDR3 spans 15 residues. The CDR3 sequence is CASSQAGSGGYGYTF. For the CDR3, the DNA is TGTGCCAGCAGCCAAGCCGGGTCGGGGGGCTATGGCTACACCTTC.

The chain has TRBV29-1 and TRBJ1-2, with D possibly matching TRBD1 (5 bases). The V end was cut by 7 bases, the J end by 1 base, with 13 bases between. Germline V CDR1 and CDR2: SQVTM, ANQGSEA. This CDR3 is 13 amino acids long. The CDR3 reads CSGGLGDNYGYTF. As DNA, the CDR3 is TGCAGCGGGGGGTTAGGGGATAACTATGGCTACACCTTC.

Regarding this clone: Sequence at one end of the junction differs from germline and may be a read error. The gene calls are TRBV7-8 and TRBJ2-1, with TRBD2 matching over 8 bases. Per germline, CDR1 SGHVS and CDR2 FQNEAQ. This CDR3 is built from 14 residues. CDR3 in DNA: TGTGCCGGCAGCTTTAGTCGGGGGGGCAATGAGCAGTTCTTC. Translated: CAGSFSRGGNEQFF.